These T cell receptor beta chains were read from a single sample in a study of metastatic and nonmetastatic thyroid tumors. TCRdb re-called the PCR reads with MiXCR. The sample records under 25,000 clones, around 15% being singletons. Sequencing was performed on blood. Every receptor here comes from a female donor with papillary thyroid cancer or a benign thyroid nodule (not recorded which). Some clones in this sample may be carry-over from other donors' samples. CDR3s include the opening cysteine and the closing phenylalanine or tryptophan. The D gene is left open where the match is weak. Not every row has a clone size; where given, it reads once, few, many or a size class.

CDR3 DNA,CDR3 protein,clone size,D gene,J gene,V gene
TGTGCCAGCAGTTTAAAAGCGGGAGGGCGTTCAGATACGCAGTATTTT,CASSLKAGGRSDTQYF,many,TRBD2,TRBJ2-3,TRBV6-2/TRBV6-3
TGCAGTGCTAGCGCGCGGGCAATCGGCACAGATATGCAGTATTTT,CSASARAIGTDMQYF,NA,NA,TRBJ2-3,TRBV20-1
TGTGCCAGCAACTTCCGGGACAGGGATTCACCCCTCCACTTT,CASNFRDRDSPLHF,many,TRBD1,TRBJ1-6,TRBV5-6
TGTGCCAGCTTTGGGGACACCCAGAGCTCTGGGGCCAACGTCCTGACTTTC,CASFGDTQSSGANVLTF,many,NA,TRBJ2-6,TRBV12-3/TRBV12-4
TGCGCCAGCAGCCAAGAGAATGGCCCCCACACAGATACGCAGTATTTT,CASSQENGPHTDTQYF,medium-sized,NA,TRBJ2-3,TRBV4-1
TGTGCCAGCAGCCCTCCCTCGGGGAGGGACACTGAAGCTTTCTTT,CASSPPSGRDTEAFF,many,NA,TRBJ1-1,TRBV5-8
TGTGCCAGCAGCCACCCGGACAGGCTCTACGAGCAGTACTTC,CASSHPDRLYEQYF,many,TRBD1,TRBJ2-7,TRBV7-9
TGTGCCAGCAGTTACCACGAGGCCTACAATGAGCAGTTCTTC,CASSYHEAYNEQFF,few,NA,TRBJ2-1,TRBV6-2/TRBV6-3
TGTGCCAGCAAAATACAGGGTGAGACTGAAGCTTTCTTT,CASKIQGETEAFF,many,NA,TRBJ1-1,TRBV2
TGCGCCAGCTCCGGGACTAGCGGGAGGCCGGGGAATGAGCAGTTCTTC,CASSGTSGRPGNEQFF,many,TRBD2,TRBJ2-1,TRBV10-2
TGCGCCAGCCAGATCAGCGGCACGGACACTGAAGCTTTCTTT,CASQISGTDTEAFF,many,NA,TRBJ1-1,TRBV5-1
TGTGCCAGCAGCCCCGCCCAAGGGACTAATGAAAAACTGTTTTTT,CASSPAQGTNEKLFF,NA,NA,TRBJ1-4,TRBV4-2
TGTGCCTGGAGTAGGCTAGCGGGAGCAGATACGCAGTATTTT,CAWSRLAGADTQYF,many,TRBD2,TRBJ2-3,TRBV30
TGTGCCAGCAACCACCGGGGGCCTTTCGATACGCAGTATTTT,CASNHRGPFDTQYF,NA,NA,TRBJ2-3,TRBV7-8
TGTGCCAGCAGTTACTCTAAGGGGGGATTGTCCTACAATGAGCAGTTCTTC,CASSYSKGGLSYNEQFF,many,NA,TRBJ2-1,TRBV6-6
TGCAGTGCTAACGACCGGACGGGGAGCTCCTACGAGCAGTACTTC,CSANDRTGSSYEQYF,many,NA,TRBJ2-7,TRBV20-1
TGTGCCAGCTCCGTCGCGGTCGGGGCCAACGTCCTGACTTTC,CASSVAVGANVLTF,many,NA,TRBJ2-6,TRBV6-2/TRBV6-3
TGTGCCAGCAGCTTAGGGGATACGCAGTATTTT,CASSLGDTQYF,many,NA,TRBJ2-3,TRBV5-4
TGTGCCAGCAGCTTAGTCCGTGGCTCGGAGACCCAGTACTTC,CASSLVRGSETQYF,many,NA,TRBJ2-5,TRBV7-2
TGTGCCAGCAGCCCAGACAGGGAATGGGAGGAGACCCAGTACTTC,CASSPDREWEETQYF,NA,TRBD1,TRBJ2-5,TRBV9
TGTGCCAGCAGCTTAGAGTTCGGACCGATGGCCGGGGAGCTGTTTTTT,CASSLEFGPMAGELFF,many,NA,TRBJ2-2,TRBV11-1
TGCGCCAGCAGCCGGACACCGCGTGAGACCCAGTACTTC,CASSRTPRETQYF,many,NA,TRBJ2-5,TRBV5-1
TGTGCCAGCAGTTCCAGACTAGCGGGAGGCACCGGGGAGCTGTTTTTT,CASSSRLAGGTGELFF,many,TRBD2,TRBJ2-2,TRBV27
TGCGCCAGCAGCGAAAGACAAGCGGGGCGCACAGATACGCAGTATTTT,CASSERQAGRTDTQYF,NA,TRBD2,TRBJ2-3,TRBV5-1
TGTGTCAGCAGCTTAACTCGGACTAGTATATCCGGTGAGCTGTTTTTT,CVSSLTRTSISGELFF,once,TRBD2,TRBJ2-2,TRBV7-3
TGTGCCAGCAGCCACCCCCTGGGGCTAGCGGGAGACTACAATGAGCAGTTCTTC,CASSHPLGLAGDYNEQFF,NA,TRBD2,TRBJ2-1,TRBV11-2
TGCAGTGCTAGGATAACTAGCGGGCTCACAGATACGCAGTATTTT,CSARITSGLTDTQYF,many,TRBD2,TRBJ2-3,TRBV20-1